This T cell receptor beta chain was identified during a study of shared clonotypes between healthy human individuals (dated by TCRdb to about 2020). Context from the whole study: The cohort comprised a couple of women and three men aged 18 to 49 years. To estimate repertoire size and how much clonotype sharing occurs between individuals, the study deeply sequenced the blood TCR repertoires of roughly 5 healthy adults. Per donor, leukapheresis produced somewhere between about 0.94 and 9 billion PBMCs. Different laboratories and diverse techniques were used to prepare libraries and sequence TCR repertoires, to increase sequencing depth and limit assay-specific biases. For each donor, CD4 naive and CD4 memory were each run on three plates, CD8 naive on two plates, and CD8 memory on one plate.

Regarding this clone: Its cognate antigen has yet to be identified. There are no base qualities to consult, and no much larger clone falls within one base.

The paper's findings and limits, for the study overall: The small number of donors limited the genetic and exposure-history diversity represented. Compared with non-shared clonotypes, clonotypes shared by all four sorted-subset donors had higher generation probabilities. Pairwise subsampling led to the expectation that sequencing depth would affect the degree of clonotype sharing among donors. Sampling was restricted to blood, and TCR repertoires in tissues likely differ from the TCR repertoires found in blood. Incomplete sequencing was indicated by rarefaction of sorted-subset datasets, despite the large sequencing depth. Naive subsets generally had larger estimated clonotype richness than memory subsets. Across four donors, approximately 5% of naive CD4, roughly 3.5% of naive CD8, approximately 2.5% of memory CD4, and under 0.45% of memory CD8 clonotypes were shared.

The donors were healthy, HIV-negative adults with no recently reported acute infections or vaccinations. Only Caucasian adults living in Nashville, Tennessee, USA were represented among the donors. CD4+ T cells were enriched by magnetic negative selection; naive cells were then positively selected on CD45RA, and the negative fraction formed the memory subset. After blood collection by leukapheresis, PBMCs were isolated using Ficoll-Histopaque density gradient centrifugation and then cryopreserved in the vapor phase of liquid nitrogen. Purity and quantity of every magnetically sorted T cell population were checked by analytical flow cytometry. Genomic DNA was isolated from each sorted fraction and quantified by UV absorbance on a Nanodrop 2000c. Using the deep immunoSEQ assay, multiplex PCR amplified TCR CDR3 regions from genomic DNA. For each cell subset, the extracted genomic DNA was distributed evenly across all wells of several immunoSEQ 96-well plates, and each plate served as one replicate. For sorted subsets, about 200 ng genomic DNA, equal to some 30,000 T cell genomes, was loaded into each replicate PCR. The purified libraries were quantified using a Qubit 3.0 fluorometer, sized with a Bioanalyzer 2100, and then quantified again using the KAPA Library Quantification kit. A separate single-read 150-cycle Illumina NextSeq 550 flow cell was used to sequence each immunoSEQ 96-well plate. The authors' analysis ran thus. Because the immunoSEQ output included only junctional sequences and no quality scores, the filtering could not be the same as the filtering used for full-length reads. Sequences were annotated with PyIR, a Python wrapper for IgBLAST v1.9, using IMGT germline references to assign V/J genes and CDR3. Reads were filtered out if the reads had weak V/J assignments (E-value above 1e-6), no CDR3, stop codons, out-of-frame junctions, or ambiguous translated residues. A V3J clonotype was defined by an identical inferred V gene, J gene, and CDR3 amino acid sequence. To compute the percentage overlap between repertoires, the number of shared unique clonotypes was divided by the size of the smaller repertoire. Three approaches were used to assess repertoire richness: RTK rarefaction, the Chao1 estimator, and Recon v2.1 estimates of unobserved clonotypes. Generation probabilities for all TCRbeta clonotypes obtained by the gDNA method from four donors were computed using OLGA. The table comes from immuneACCESS by way of TCRdb, which keeps in-frame sequences with V and J called. Part of the clones is missing from these tables; in studies checked, under half for an unresolved V gene and the rest for unknown reasons. For V, J and clone size, that table is used; D and trimming come from the DNA. The sample records around 1.6 million clones, approximately 98% of which are singletons. Approximately 0.44% of the sample goes to the ten largest clones.

The CDR3 numbers 15 residues from cysteine through phenylalanine. Only the CDR3 portion is preserved as DNA: 45 bases, with reading frame beginning at the first base. For CDR1 and CDR2, the germline V gene (reference sequence) lists SEHNR and FQNEAQ. Ends trimmed: V by 4 bases, J by 4 bases; bases unmatched to a gene: 10. The receptor chain draws on TRBV7-9 and TRBJ2-7, with 7 bases matching TRBD2. The sample taken for sequencing was naive CD4+ T cells sorted from blood. What this sample's cell subset or site label stands for: CD45RA+ positively selected. This clonotype originated in a man aged 25 to 45 in good health. The nucleotide sequence reads as follows: TGTGCCAGCAGCTCTTTGTGGGCCGGGGGGTACGAGCAGTACTTC. This encodes CASSSLWAGGYEQYF.